A single sample is the source of the 23 T cell receptor beta chains below, sequenced in a study of B cell selection in AIRE deficiency. Data came from immunoSEQ multiplex PCR; TCRdb stores just in-frame clones and leaves some out. The sample comprises approximately 26,000 clones, approximately 92% of which are singletons, and about 1.1% rests with the top ten. Regulatory T cells were sorted as CD4+CD25hiCD127low/negative cells. The sequenced sample was CD4+CD25+ Tregs sorted from PBMCs. The receptor source for this set is a human donor in good health.

V usage is TRBV7-3 and J usage is TRBJ1-3; TRBD1 is a possible D gene (6 bases). Germline V gene data show CDR1 as SGHTA and CDR2 as FQGTGA. The CDR3 has 14 amino acids. Trimming shortened V by 5 bases and J by 1 base, and 9 bases separated the two germline ends. CDR3 nucleotides: TGTGCCAGCAGCGCCACAGGGTCTGGAAACACCATATATTTT. It encodes CASSATGSGNTIYF.

The chain uses TRBV19 and TRBJ2-7; D unresolved. CDR1 is LNHDA and CDR2 is SQIVND in the germline V gene (reference sequence). Deletions cut 2 bases from V and 2 bases from J, with 19 bases between. The CDR3 spans 17 residues. In DNA form, the CDR3 reads TGTGCCAGTAGTATATACTTCGAGAAGGCCAGGCCCTACGAGCAGTACTTC. Protein product: CASSIYFEKARPYEQYF.

The V call is TRBV11-2, the J call TRBJ1-4; D is unresolved. The germline V gene encodes CDR1 SGHAT and CDR2 FQNNGV. Trimming cost V 2 bases and J 8 bases, with 9 bases left between them. The CDR3 runs to 13 residues. The DNA of the CDR3 is TGTGCCAGCAGCTTAAGGGTGGGAGAAAAACTGTTTTTT. This translates into CASSLRVGEKLFF.

The rearrangement links TRBV7-2 to TRBJ2-7, with D tentatively TRBD2 (6 bases). The germline gives CDR1 SGHTA, CDR2 FQGNSA. This CDR3 region has 14 residues. V was shortened by 5 bases and J by 4 bases, with 15 bases between the two germline ends. The CDR3 here is CASSPLAWSYEQYF. CDR3 coding DNA: TGTGCCAGCAGCCCTCTAGCGTGGAGTTACGAGCAGTACTTC.

The genes are TRBV5-8 and TRBJ1-1; 7 positions match TRBD1. The CDR3 sequence is 14 residues long. Trimming at V came to 1 base and at J to 0 bases, leaving 0 bases not matched to a gene. The germline gives CDR1 SGHTS, CDR2 YDEGEE. The CDR3 here is CASSLQGVNTEAFF. Written as DNA, the CDR3 is TGTGCCAGCAGCTTGCAGGGGGTGAACACTGAAGCTTTCTTT.

This chain links TRBV11-2 with TRBJ2-2; D is uncertain. The germline V and J ends were trimmed by 1 base and 7 bases, with 10 bases remaining between them. CDR3 size: 14 residues. Germline assignment: CDR1 SGHAT and CDR2 FQNNGV. CDR3 sequence reads: CASSLGVLGGELFF. In DNA, the CDR3 is TGTGCCAGCAGCTTAGGGGTCTTGGGCGGGGAGCTGTTTTTT.

This rearrangement joins TRBV5-1 to TRBJ2-1; D unresolved. The CDR3 is 14 amino acids. Trimming removed 1 base from V and 1 base from J, with 6 bases in between. CDR1 and CDR2 from the germline V gene are SGHRS and YFSETQ. CDR3 region: CASSLWGSYNEQFF. The CDR3 region has the DNA TGCGCCAGCAGCTTGTGGGGTTCCTACAATGAGCAGTTCTTC.

The genes are TRBV27 and TRBJ1-2; D unresolved. The CDR3 has 15 residues. Germline V gives CDR1 MNHEY, CDR2 SMNVEV (reference sequence). Deletions cut 7 bases from V and 1 base from J, with 16 bases between. The CDR3 sequence is CASTISPLFNYGYTF. The DNA of the CDR3 is TGTGCCAGCACCATTAGTCCTCTTTTTAACTATGGCTACACCTTC.

V gene TRBV6-6 combines with J gene TRBJ2-1; 10 nucleotides match TRBD2. V shed 0 bases, J shed 8 bases, and the junction held 7 bases outside the gene matches. Germline CDR1 is MNHNY and CDR2 is SVGAGI (reference sequence). This CDR3 comprises 16 residues. CDR3 protein: CASSYSLAGEAHEQFF. CDR3 in DNA: TGTGCCAGCAGTTACTCTCTAGCGGGAGAAGCCCATGAGCAGTTCTTC.

The chain recombines TRBV7-2 with TRBJ2-7, with D perhaps matching TRBD1 (5 bases). Germline-derived CDR1 and CDR2 are SGHTA and FQGNSA. V gave up 5 bases and J gave up 0 bases, with 8 bases separating them. This CDR3 contains 13 residues. In nucleotides, the CDR3 is TGTGCCAGCAGCCTACAGGACTCCTACGAGCAGTACTTC. Encoded protein: CASSLQDSYEQYF.

Here the CDR3 DNA reads TGTGCCAGCAGTGCCGACACTAGCGGGGGATCCTACGAGCAGTACTTC. Protein sequence: CASSADTSGGSYEQYF. The chain is built from TRBV2 and TRBJ2-7; 11 bases are shared with TRBD2. CDR1 SNHLY and CDR2 FYNNEI come from the germline V gene. CDR3 size: 16 residues. V lost 4 bases to trimming and J lost 1 base; unmatched junction nucleotides: 6.

The chain combines TRBV9 with TRBJ2-1; TRBD1 agrees at 8 bases. The junction had 2 bases not matched to a gene; V was cut back by 3 bases and J by 0 bases. CDR1 and CDR2 from the germline V gene are SGDLS and YYNGEE. The CDR3 has 15 amino acids. The CDR3 nucleotides are TGTGCCAGCAGCGAACAGGGGGGCTCCTACAATGAGCAGTTCTTC. Amino acid sequence: CASSEQGGSYNEQFF.

This chain joins TRBV2 and TRBJ2-6; TRBD1 might be the D (5 bases). With 6 bases removed from V and 0 bases from J, the gap between germline ends came to 9 bases. The CDR3 runs to 15 residues. Germline CDR1 reads SNHLY; CDR2 reads FYNNEI. CDR3 bases: TGTGCCAGCAGCGCAGGGAACTCTGGGGCCAACGTCCTGACTTTC. The encoded protein is CASSAGNSGANVLTF.

The chain recombines TRBV29-1 with TRBJ2-5; D is tentatively TRBD1 or TRBD2 (6 bases each). With 4 bases removed from V and 4 bases from J, the gap between germline ends came to 13 bases. Germline loops: CDR1 SQVTM, CDR2 ANQGSEA. This CDR3 comprises 13 residues. DNA of the CDR3: TGCAGCGTTGTTGTCGGGGGCGGAGAGACCCAGTACTTC. Its translation is CSVVVGGGETQYF.

The chain has TRBV9 and TRBJ2-3; D possibly corresponds to TRBD2 (5 bases). The CDR3 consists of 16 residues. Trimming stripped 1 base from V and 6 bases from J, with 18 bases between. CDR1 SGDLS and CDR2 YYNGEE come from the germline V gene. Here the CDR3 reads CASSVRSGERRDTQYF. In nucleotides, the CDR3 is TGTGCCAGCAGCGTACGGAGCGGCGAGCGCCGGGATACGCAGTATTTT.

This chain joins TRBV5-8 and TRBJ2-1, with 9 bases that match TRBD2. There are 15 residues in the CDR3. The junction had 9 bases not matched to a gene; V was cut back by 3 bases and J by 8 bases. Germline V gene data show CDR1 as SGHTS and CDR2 as YDEGEE. The CDR3 DNA reads TGTGCCAGCAGCTCCGCCGGGACTAGCCTCGATGAGCAGTTCTTC. As protein: CASSSAGTSLDEQFF.

This clone was observed a single time. This chain links TRBV6-1 with TRBJ1-5; TRBD1 matches at 7 bases. Germline CDR1 MNHNS, CDR2 SASEGT. The CDR3 is 15 residues long. V shed 7 bases and J 0 bases; nucleotides not matched to a gene: 6. The CDR3 nucleotides read TGTGCCAGCATCGCGGGACAGAATAGCAATCAGCCCCAGCATTTT. Amino acids: CASIAGQNSNQPQHF.

This chain joins TRBV29-1 and TRBJ2-7; D not certain. V was shortened by 7 bases and J by 1 base, with 14 bases between the two germline ends. Per germline, CDR1 SQVTM and CDR2 ANQGSEA. The CDR3 length is 13 residues. For the CDR3, the DNA is TGCAGCGCCCGACTGCAATCGTCCTACGAGCAGTACTTC. Its translation is CSARLQSSYEQYF.

The CDR3 is CASSLAFNKVNEKLFF. The CDR3 DNA reads as TGCGCCAGCAGCTTGGCCTTTAACAAGGTTAATGAAAAACTGTTTTTT. The rearrangement links TRBV5-1 to TRBJ1-4; D not resolved. This CDR3 contains 16 residues. The V gene's germline CDR1 is SGHRS and CDR2 YFSETQ. Trimming shortened V by 0 bases and J by 4 bases, and 13 bases separated the two germline ends. The variable domain in full, completed from reference TRBV5-1 and TRBJ1-4, reads KAGVTQTPRYLIKTRGQQVTLSCSPISGHRSVSWYQQTPGQGLQFLFEYFSETQRNKGNFPGRFSGRQFSNSRSEMNVSTLELGDSALYLCASSLAFNKVNEKLFFGSGTQLSVL.

In its sample, this clone was seen once. The chain has TRBV21-1 and TRBJ2-5; the table's D call, TRBD2, has no DNA check behind it. TRBV21-1 is shown as a pseudogene. There are 12 residues in the CDR3. The CDR3: CASSETSGGLDF. As DNA, the CDR3 is TGTGCCAGCAGCGAGACTAGCGGGGGATTGGACTTC.

V gene TRBV5-6 combines with J gene TRBJ2-3; 13 bases are a match to TRBD2. Germline loops: CDR1 SGHDT, CDR2 YYEEEE. The V gene end was trimmed by 4 bases and the J gene end by 6 bases; junction bases not matched to a gene: 2. The CDR3 contains 14 residues. CDR3 coding DNA: TGTGCCAGCAGCGGACTAGCGGGAGCCGATACGCAGTATTTT. The encoded protein is CASSGLAGADTQYF. Using reference TRBV5-6 and TRBJ2-3 for the parts outside the CDR3, the full variable domain is DAGVTQSPTHLIKTRGQQVTLRCSPKSGHDTVSWYQQALGQGPQFIFQYYEEEERQRGNFPDRFSGHQFPNYSSELNVNALLLGDSALYLCASSGLAGADTQYFGPGTRLTVL.

The chain recombines TRBV5-6 with TRBJ1-5, with 7 bases fitting TRBD1. Per germline, CDR1 SGHDT and CDR2 YYEEEE. The CDR3 extends over 14 amino acids. J was trimmed by 7 bases and V by 6 bases; bases with no gene match: 10. The CDR3 is CASTRQGLSQPQHF. CDR3 DNA: TGTGCCAGCACCCGACAGGGTCTTTCGCAGCCCCAGCATTTT.

V is TRBV19 and J is TRBJ2-2, with 8 bases lining up with TRBD2. V lost 7 bases to trimming and J lost 4 bases; unmatched junction nucleotides: 5. The length of the CDR3 is 14 residues. The germline CDR1 and CDR2 sequences are LNHDA and SQIVND (reference sequence). This CDR3 reads CASTPGGGTGELFF. The CDR3 DNA sequence: TGTGCCAGTACCCCGGGAGGGGGCACCGGGGAGCTGTTTTTT.